The 3 T cell receptor beta chains reported below all come from one sample, sequenced in a study of blood T cell repertoires in COVID-19. Method: immunoSEQ multiplex PCR; TCRdb's copy keeps in-frame clones and lacks some. This sample has about 250,000 clones, with about four fifths found just once. Input material: peripheral blood. These receptors originate from a man in his forties with active or convalescent COVID-19.

The rearrangement joins TRBV7-9 to TRBJ1-1; 9 positions match TRBD1. Germline values: CDR1 SEHNR, CDR2 FQNEAQ (reference sequence). CDR3 size: 17 residues. The junction had 8 bases not matched to a gene; V was cut back by 2 bases and J by 1 base. This CDR3 reads CASSLTGTGRRNTEAFF. CDR3 DNA: TGTGCCAGCAGCTTAACGGGGACAGGGAGAAGGAACACTGAAGCTTTCTTT.

The chain couples TRBV27 to TRBJ2-1; D not resolved. The CDR3 length is 11 residues. CDR1 MNHEY and CDR2 SMNVEV come from the germline V gene (reference sequence). Trimming cost V 5 bases and J 3 bases, with 2 bases left between them. CDR3 coding DNA: TGTGCCAGCAGTCTCTACAATGAGCAGTTCTTC. Translating it yields CASSLYNEQFF.

The rearrangement uses TRBV7-9 and TRBJ2-3, with 8 bases matching TRBD1. In germline, CDR1 is SEHNR, CDR2 FQNEAQ (reference sequence). V was clipped by 7 bases and J by 4 bases; unmatched bases: 7. This CDR3 has 14 residues. The CDR3: CASTLWTGSDTQYF. The CDR3 DNA reads TGTGCCAGCACTCTCTGGACAGGGTCAGATACGCAGTATTTT.